Below, one T cell receptor (beta chain) is given with its context. This sample also contains other DNA sequences that code for the same CDR3. Treatment defined: oral pan-JAK inhibitor, 5-10 mg twice daily. Lesional scalp punch biopsies and peripheral blood came from alopecia areata patients. These data originate in a study of CD8+ T cells in alopecia areata. Extracted RNA was reverse transcribed, and the resulting cDNA served as sequencing template. Clones were read by immunoSEQ multiplex PCR, and TCRdb kept only the in-frame ones, dropping some. This repertoire shows around 300,000 clones, roughly 63% found once; its top ten account for 0.75% to 0.95%. The V end lost 6 bases, the J end lost 4 bases, and 12 bases lay between the germline ends. The CDR3 loop spans 12 amino acids. Germline V gene data show CDR1 as SQVTM and CDR2 as ANQGSEA.

Source: CD4+ T cells sorted from blood, taken around week 52, from a patient treated with tofacitinib. The receptor's source is a human donor with alopecia areata. The chain recombines TRBV29-1 with TRBJ1-2; D perhaps matches TRBD1 (5 bases). This chain's CDR3 is CSVGGGSYGYTF. The DNA of the CDR3 is TGCAGCGTCGGGGGAGGGTCCTATGGCTACACCTTC.